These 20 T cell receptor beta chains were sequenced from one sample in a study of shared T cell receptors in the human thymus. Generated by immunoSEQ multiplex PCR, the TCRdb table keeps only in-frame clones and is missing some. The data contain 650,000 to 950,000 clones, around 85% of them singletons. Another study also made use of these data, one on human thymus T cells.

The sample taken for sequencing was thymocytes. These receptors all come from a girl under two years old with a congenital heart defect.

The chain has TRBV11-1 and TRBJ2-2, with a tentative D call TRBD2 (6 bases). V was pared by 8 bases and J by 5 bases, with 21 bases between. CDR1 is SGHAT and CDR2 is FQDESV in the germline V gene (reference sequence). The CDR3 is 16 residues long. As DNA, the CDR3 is TGTGCCAGCTGCGGGACGAGTAGCCCCGGGACCGGGGAGCTGTTTTTT. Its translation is CASCGTSSPGTGELFF.

The CDR3 loop reads CASGTRDRIHF. In DNA, the CDR3 is TGTGCCAGCGGGACTCGGGACAGAATCCACTTT. The gene calls are TRBV2 and TRBJ1-6, with 7 positions matching TRBD1. J gave up 17 bases and V 8 bases, and 9 bases lay outside the gene matches. From germline, CDR1 is SNHLY and CDR2 FYNNEI. The CDR3 runs to 11 residues.

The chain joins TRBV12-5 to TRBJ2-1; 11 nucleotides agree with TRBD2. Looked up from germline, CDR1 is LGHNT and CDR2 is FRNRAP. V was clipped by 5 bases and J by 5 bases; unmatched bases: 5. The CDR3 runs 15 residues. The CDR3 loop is CASGPQLAGDNEQFF. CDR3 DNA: TGTGCTAGTGGTCCACAACTAGCGGGGGACAATGAGCAGTTCTTC.

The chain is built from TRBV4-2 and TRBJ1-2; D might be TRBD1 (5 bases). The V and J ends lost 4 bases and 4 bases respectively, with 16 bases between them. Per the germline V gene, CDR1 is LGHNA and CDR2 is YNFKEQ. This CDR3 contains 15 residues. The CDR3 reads CASSRLQETGYGYTF. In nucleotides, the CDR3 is TGTGCCAGCAGCCGCTTACAGGAGACCGGCTATGGCTACACCTTC.

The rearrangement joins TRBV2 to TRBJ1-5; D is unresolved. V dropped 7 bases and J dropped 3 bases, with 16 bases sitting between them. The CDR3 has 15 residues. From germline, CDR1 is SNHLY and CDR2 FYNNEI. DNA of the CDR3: TGTGCCAGCACCACTTCTGGCAGGTTCAATCAGCCCCAGCATTTT. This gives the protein CASTTSGRFNQPQHF.

This chain's CDR3 is CASSPGTANNQPQHF. DNA of the CDR3: TGTGCCAGCAGTCCCGGGACAGCGAACAATCAGCCCCAGCATTTT. The chain links TRBV6-6 to TRBJ1-5; TRBD1 matches at 7 bases. There are 15 residues in the CDR3. The V and J ends lost 5 bases and 3 bases, in that order; junction bases with no gene match: 7. Germline V gives CDR1 MNHNY, CDR2 SVGAGI (reference sequence).

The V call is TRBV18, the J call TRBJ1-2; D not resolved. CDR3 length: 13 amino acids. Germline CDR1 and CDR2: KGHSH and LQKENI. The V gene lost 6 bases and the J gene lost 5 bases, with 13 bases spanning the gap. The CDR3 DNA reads TGTGCCAGCTCCTTCTACCTGTGGTATGGCTACACCTTC. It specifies CASSFYLWYGYTF.

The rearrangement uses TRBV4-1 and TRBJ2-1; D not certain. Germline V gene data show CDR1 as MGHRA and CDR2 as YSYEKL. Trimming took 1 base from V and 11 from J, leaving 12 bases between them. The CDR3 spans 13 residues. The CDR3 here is CASSQGNPVKQFF. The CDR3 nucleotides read TGCGCCAGCAGCCAAGGAAACCCAGTCAAGCAGTTCTTC.

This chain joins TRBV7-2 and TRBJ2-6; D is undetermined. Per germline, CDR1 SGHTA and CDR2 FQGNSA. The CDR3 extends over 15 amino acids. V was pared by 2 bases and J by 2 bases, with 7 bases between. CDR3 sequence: CASSLLSAGANVLTF. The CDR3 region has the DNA TGTGCCAGCAGCTTATTAAGCGCTGGGGCCAACGTCCTGACTTTC.

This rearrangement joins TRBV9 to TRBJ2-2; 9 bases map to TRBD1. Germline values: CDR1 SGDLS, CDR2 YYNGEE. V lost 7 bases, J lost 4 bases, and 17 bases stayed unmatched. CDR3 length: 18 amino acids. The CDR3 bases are TGTGCCAGCGAAAGTCACAGGGGGCACGGGGAGGGCACCGGGGAGCTGTTTTTT. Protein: CASESHRGHGEGTGELFF.

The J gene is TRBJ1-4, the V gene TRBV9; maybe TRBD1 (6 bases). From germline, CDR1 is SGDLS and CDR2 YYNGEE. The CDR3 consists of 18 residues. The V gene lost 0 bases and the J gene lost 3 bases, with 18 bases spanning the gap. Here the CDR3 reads CASSVGAGAGGANEKLFF. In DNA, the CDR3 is TGTGCCAGCAGCGTAGGAGCGGGGGCCGGAGGGGCTAATGAAAAACTGTTTTTT.

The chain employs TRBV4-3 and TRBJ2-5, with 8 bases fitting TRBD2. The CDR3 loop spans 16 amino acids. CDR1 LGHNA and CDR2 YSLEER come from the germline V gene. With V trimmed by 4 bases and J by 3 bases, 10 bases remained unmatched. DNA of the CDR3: TGCGCCAGCAGCCCCAGAGGGGCGGGGGGTAAAGAGACCCAGTACTTC. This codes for CASSPRGAGGKETQYF.

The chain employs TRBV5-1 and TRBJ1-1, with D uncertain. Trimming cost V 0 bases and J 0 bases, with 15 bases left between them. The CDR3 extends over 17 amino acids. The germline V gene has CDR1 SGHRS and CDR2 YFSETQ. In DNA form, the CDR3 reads TGCGCCAGCAGCTTGGGTATATTGAAGCGCGTGAACACTGAAGCTTTCTTT. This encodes CASSLGILKRVNTEAFF.

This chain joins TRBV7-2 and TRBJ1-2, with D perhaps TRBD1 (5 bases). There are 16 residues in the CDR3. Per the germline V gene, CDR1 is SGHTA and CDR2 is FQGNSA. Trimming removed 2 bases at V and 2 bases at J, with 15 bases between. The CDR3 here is CASSLPTRGRNYGYTF. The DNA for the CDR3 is TGTGCCAGCAGCTTACCTACCCGGGGGAGAAACTATGGCTACACCTTC.

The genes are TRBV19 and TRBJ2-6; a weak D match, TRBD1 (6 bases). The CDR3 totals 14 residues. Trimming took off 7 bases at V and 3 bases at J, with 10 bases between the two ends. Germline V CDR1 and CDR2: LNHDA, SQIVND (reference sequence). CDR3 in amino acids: CASTYRVGANVLTF. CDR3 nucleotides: TGTGCCAGTACCTACAGGGTTGGGGCCAACGTCCTGACTTTC.

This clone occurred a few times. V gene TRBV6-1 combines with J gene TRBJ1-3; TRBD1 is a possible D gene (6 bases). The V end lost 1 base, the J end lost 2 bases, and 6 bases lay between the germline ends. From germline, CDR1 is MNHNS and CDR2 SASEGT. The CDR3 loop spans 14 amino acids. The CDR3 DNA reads TGTGCCAGCAGTGAAGAGGGGGCTGGAAACACCATATATTTT. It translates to CASSEEGAGNTIYF.

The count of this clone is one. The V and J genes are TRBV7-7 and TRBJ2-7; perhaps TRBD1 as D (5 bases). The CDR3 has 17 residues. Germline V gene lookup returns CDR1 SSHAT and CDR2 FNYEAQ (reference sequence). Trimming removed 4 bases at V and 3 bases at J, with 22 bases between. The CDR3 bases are TGTGCCAGCAGCTCCCTAATTGGGGCAAGTTCTATCTACGAGCAGTACTTC. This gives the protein CASSSLIGASSIYEQYF.

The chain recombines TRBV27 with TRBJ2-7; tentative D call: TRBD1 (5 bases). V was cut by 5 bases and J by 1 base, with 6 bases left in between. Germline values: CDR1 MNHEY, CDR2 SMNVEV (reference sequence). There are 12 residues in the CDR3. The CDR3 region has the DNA TGTGCCAGCAGTGGGGCATCCTACGAGCAGTACTTC. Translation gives CASSGASYEQYF.

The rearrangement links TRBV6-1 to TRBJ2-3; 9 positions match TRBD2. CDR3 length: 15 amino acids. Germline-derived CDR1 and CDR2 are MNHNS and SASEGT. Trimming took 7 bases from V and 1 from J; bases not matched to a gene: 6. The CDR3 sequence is CASKTLAGGTDTQYF. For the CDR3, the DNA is TGTGCCAGCAAAACTTTAGCGGGGGGCACAGATACGCAGTATTTT.

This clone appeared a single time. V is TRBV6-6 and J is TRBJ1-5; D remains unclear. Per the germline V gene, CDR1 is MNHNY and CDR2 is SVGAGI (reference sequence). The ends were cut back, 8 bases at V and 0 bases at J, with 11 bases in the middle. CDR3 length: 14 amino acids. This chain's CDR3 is CASGRVYSNQPQHF. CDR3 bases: TGTGCCAGCGGGCGGGTTTATAGCAATCAGCCCCAGCATTTT.